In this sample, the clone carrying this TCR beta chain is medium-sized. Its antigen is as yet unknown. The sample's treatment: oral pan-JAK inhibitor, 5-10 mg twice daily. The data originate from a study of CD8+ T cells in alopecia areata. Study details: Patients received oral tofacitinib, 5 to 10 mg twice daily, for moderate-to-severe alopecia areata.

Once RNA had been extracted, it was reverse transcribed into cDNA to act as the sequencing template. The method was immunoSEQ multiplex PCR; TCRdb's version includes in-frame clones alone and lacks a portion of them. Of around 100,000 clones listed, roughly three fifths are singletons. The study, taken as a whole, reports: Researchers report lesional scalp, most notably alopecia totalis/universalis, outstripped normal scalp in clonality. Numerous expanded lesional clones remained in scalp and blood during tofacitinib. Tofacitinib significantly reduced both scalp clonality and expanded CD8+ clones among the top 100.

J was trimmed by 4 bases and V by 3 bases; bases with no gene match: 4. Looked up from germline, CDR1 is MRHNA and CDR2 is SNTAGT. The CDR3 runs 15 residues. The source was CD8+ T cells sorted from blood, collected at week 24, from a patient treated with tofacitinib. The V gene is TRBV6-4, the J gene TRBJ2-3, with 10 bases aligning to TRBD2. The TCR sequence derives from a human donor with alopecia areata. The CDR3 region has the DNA TGTGCCAGCAGTGAGGAAGCGGGGGGGCCAGATACGCAGTATTTT. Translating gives CASSEEAGGPDTQYF.